The following is a T cell receptor beta chain sequence with its context. This clone occurred once. Its target antigen remains unknown. Base qualities are not provided; no much larger clone lies one nucleotide away. The data were taken from a study of T cell responses to AZD1222 COVID-19 vaccine (dated by TCRdb to the early 2020s). About the study as a whole: AZD1222 recipients given second doses at about 4 weeks or at about 12 weeks were pooled, since spike-specific TCR depth and breadth were not found to differ between the two schedules. A total of about 240 trial participants underwent TCR sequencing, of whom some 210 received two doses of AZD1222 and about 26 received two doses of the MenACWY control vaccine. Trial participants were enrolled by age into subgroups of 18-55, 56-69 and 70-plus years, and around 140, 26 and 57 TCR-sequenced participants, respectively, were included in these subgroups.

The CDR3 regions of human TCRbeta chains were analyzed by immunosequencing. The published analysis was carried out like this. Repertoire TCRs were checked for matches against a reference library of SARS-CoV-2-specific TCRs that had been generated using the MIRA antigen-specificity platform. Breadth meant the fraction of unique TCRs that were SARS-CoV-2-associated, whereas depth meant the fraction of total T cells that were SARS-CoV-2-associated. Using the MIRA data, each spike-specific TCR was assigned both to the spike region to which the TCR was reactive and to a CD4 or CD8 class. Log10-transformed breadth and depth values were compared by one-way ANOVA with Sidak's multiple comparisons tests. TCRdb holds this immuneACCESS table with in-frame rearrangements only. Some clones are missing; in checked studies, unresolved V genes explain under half, and the rest has no known cause. V and J calls and clone size are as listed in that table; D and trimming were resolved from the DNA. The sample table holds around 100,000 clones, of which roughly nine tenths were seen once. The biggest ten clones account for about 2% of the sample.

The label giving this sample's time point can be read as: baseline before first vaccination. Vaccinee samples were obtained from the UK trials COV001 and COV002, which included a single-blind randomized controlled phase 2/3 trial of AZD1222 (ChAdOx1 nCoV-19) in healthy adults. For TCRbeta chain sequencing, PBMC samples were collected from trial participants at day 0 and at day 28 after the second dose. The germline V gene provides CDR1 SNHLY and CDR2 FYNNEI. Taken from cysteine to phenylalanine, the CDR3 has 14 residues. The CDR3 DNA has 42 bases and is translated from base 1. At the junction V is shortened by 4 bases and J by 4 bases, with 11 bases in between. General findings and caveats noted by the study authors: Conclusions about previously exposed vaccinees were limited because only six or seven AZD1222 recipients were SARS-CoV-2 seropositive at baseline. Participants were mostly white British, with more females than males. The authors suggested clonal diversity may have been underestimated. No day 14 peak-response samples were available, so repertoires were characterized only after the peak T cell response. After two AZD1222 doses, spike-specific TCR breadth and depth were significantly higher than at day 0 and than in MenACWY recipients. The vaccine-associated CD4 TCRs covered the entire spike protein, and the dominant responses fell in regions 160-218 and 743-854. Nearly half of unique spike-specific TCRs reportedly recognized epitopes outside regions mutated in the B.1.351 and B.1.1.7 variants. The 56-69-year group was small, and its depth increase did not reach significance, likely because of low power.

The source is an adult in good health. Rearrangement joined TRBV2 to TRBJ1-5; TRBD1 is a possible D gene, resting on 5 matching bases. Specimen: peripheral blood, collected on day 0 of AZD1222 vaccination. The bases read TGTGCCAGCAGTGCCCCCGGGACGAATCAGCCCCAGCATTTT. It codes for CASSAPGTNQPQHF.